The present T cell receptor beta chain was sequenced within a study of post-analysis software for immune sequencing data. General study findings and limits: Multiple sclerosis patients had significantly lower normalized Chao1 diversity than controls. In patients, TRBV5-6, TRBV5-1 and TRBV20-1 belonged to roughly five TRBV segments found more frequently than in controls.

The V and J ends lost 3 bases and 0 bases respectively, with 13 bases between them. CDR1 is SGHRS, CDR2 YFSETQ, per germline. The CDR3 length is 15 residues. TCR beta cDNA libraries had unique molecular identifiers. TCRdb passed the PCR reads through MiXCR, listing each CDR3 protein once. The sample has about 540,000 distinct CDR3 sequences, 30% to 40% seen once. This clonotype was observed a handful of times. Its specificity is unknown. This chain joins TRBV5-1 and TRBJ2-7; D might be TRBD1 (6 bases). This sequence originates from a girl under 18 with multiple sclerosis. Material: blood. This CDR3 reads CASSSKTGTSYEQYF. In nucleotides, the CDR3 is TGCGCCAGCAGCTCGAAAACAGGGACCTCCTACGAGCAGTACTTC.